This is a list of T cell receptor beta chains from one sample in a study of blood T cell repertoires in COVID-19. Data came from immunoSEQ multiplex PCR; TCRdb stores just in-frame clones and leaves some out. The sample has fewer than 200,000 clones; roughly 93% are singletons. Specimen: peripheral blood. Source of these receptors: a man younger than 35 with COVID-19, enrolled during active disease. Both conserved end residues are part of each CDR3. D genes are given only for firm matches. Where a row states a size, it is once, few, many or the class of an expanded clone; other rows omit it.

V	size	J	D	CDR3	DNA
TRBV3-1/TRBV3-2	-	TRBJ1-6	-	CASSQVLSAGGSPLHF	TGTGCCAGCAGCCAAGTGTTGAGCGCGGGCGGTTCACCCCTCCACTTT
TRBV4-1	-	TRBJ2-3	-	CASSQRVSTDTQYF	TGCGCCAGCAGCCAGCGGGTTAGCACAGATACGCAGTATTTT
TRBV9	-	TRBJ2-1	TRBD2	CASSRLAGFNEQFF	TGTGCCAGCAGTAGACTAGCGGGATTCAATGAGCAGTTCTTC
TRBV13	-	TRBJ2-7	TRBD2	CASSPSLAEVLNEQYF	TGTGCCAGCAGCCCCTCACTAGCGGAGGTACTTAACGAGCAGTACTTC
TRBV9	once	TRBJ2-7	-	CASSPPAGYEQYF	TGTGCCAGCAGCCCCCCCGCGGGGTACGAGCAGTACTTC
TRBV2	-	TRBJ2-1	-	CASSEVESSYNEQFF	TGTGCCAGCAGTGAGGTCGAGAGCTCCTACAATGAGCAGTTCTTC
TRBV28	-	TRBJ2-5	-	CASSPEEDWGETQYF	TGTGCCAGCAGCCCCGAGGAGGACTGGGGAGAGACCCAGTACTTC
TRBV7-2	-	TRBJ2-2	-	CASSLDAGVGELFF	TGTGCCAGCAGCTTAGATGCAGGGGTCGGGGAGCTGTTTTTT
TRBV27	-	TRBJ2-2	TRBD2	CASSPAGSGELFF	TGTGCCAGCAGTCCAGCGGGGTCCGGGGAGCTGTTTTTT
TRBV28	-	TRBJ1-4	-	CASSVLQGGANEKLFF	TGTGCCAGCAGTGTCCTCCAGGGAGGGGCGAATGAAAAACTGTTTTTT
TRBV30	-	TRBJ2-7	TRBD1	CAWSVGQAAYEQYF	TGTGCCTGGAGTGTGGGACAGGCCGCCTACGAGCAGTACTTC
TRBV5-1	-	TRBJ2-2	-	CASSQGLNTGELFF	TGCGCCAGCAGCCAGGGACTGAACACCGGGGAGCTGTTTTTT
TRBV18	-	TRBJ2-3	-	CASSPAGPTQYF	TGTGCCAGCTCACCTGCAGGCCCTACGCAGTATTTT
TRBV7-2	-	TRBJ2-7	-	CASSLARESYEQYF	TGTGCCAGCAGCTTAGCCCGGGAGTCCTACGAGCAGTACTTC
TRBV28	-	TRBJ2-1	TRBD2	CASSSLAGGVNEQFF	TGTGCCAGCAGCTCACTAGCGGGAGGTGTTAATGAGCAGTTCTTC
TRBV27	-	TRBJ2-1	-	CASSLEKSANEQFF	TGTGCCAGCAGTTTAGAAAAGTCAGCGAATGAGCAGTTCTTC
TRBV29-1	-	TRBJ1-4	TRBD1	CSVEGIGGDEKLLF	TGCAGCGTTGAAGGAATAGGGGGCGATGAAAAACTGCTTTTT
TRBV14	-	TRBJ2-7	TRBD1	CASSLDRVRSYEQYF	TGTGCCAGCAGCCTCGACAGGGTTCGCTCCTACGAGCAGTACTTC
TRBV6-5	-	TRBJ1-1	TRBD1	CASSYSGQGLTEAFF	TGTGCCAGCAGTTACTCCGGACAGGGGTTAACTGAAGCTTTCTTT
TRBV7-2	-	TRBJ1-2	-	CASSPTGFGYGYTF	TGTGCCAGCAGCCCAACAGGGTTTGGCTATGGCTACACCTTC
TRBV5-4	-	TRBJ1-4	-	CASSFQGGEKLFF	TGTGCCAGCAGCTTTCAAGGAGGAGAAAAACTGTTTTTT
TRBV2	-	TRBJ2-3	-	CASEIFGAGEGGRNTQYF	TGTGCCAGCGAAATTTTCGGGGCGGGAGAGGGGGGCCGTAATACGCAGTATTTT
TRBV7-9	-	TRBJ2-6	TRBD1	CASSFTAGGAGANVLTF	TGTGCCAGCAGCTTTACCGCAGGGGGCGCTGGGGCCAACGTCCTGACTTTC
TRBV24-1	-	TRBJ1-1	-	CATSDLSGIEAFF	TGTGCCACCAGTGATTTAAGCGGTATTGAAGCTTTCTTT
TRBV27	-	TRBJ1-5	TRBD1	CASSLSRTGGSEAQHF	TGTGCCAGCAGTTTAAGCCGGACAGGGGGATCGGAGGCCCAGCATTTT
TRBV27	-	TRBJ1-5	TRBD1	CASSITGDSNQPQHF	TGTGCCAGCAGTATAACAGGGGATAGCAATCAGCCCCAGCATTTT
TRBV28	-	TRBJ1-2	TRBD1	CATNRGNYGYTF	TGTGCCACCAACAGGGGAAACTATGGCTACACCTTC
TRBV10-3	-	TRBJ2-5	-	CAIRDRAYQETQYF	TGTGCCATCAGGGACAGAGCGTACCAAGAGACCCAGTACTTC
TRBV15	-	TRBJ1-2	TRBD1	CATTPDRGYNYGYTF	TGTGCCACCACCCCTGACAGGGGATATAACTATGGCTACACCTTC
TRBV12-3/TRBV12-4	-	TRBJ2-7	-	CASTIGKGFGQYF	TGTGCCAGCACGATAGGGAAGGGGTTCGGACAGTACTTC
TRBV19	-	TRBJ1-5	-	CASSISQVKDQPQHF	TGTGCCAGTAGTATCAGCCAGGTTAAAGATCAGCCCCAGCATTTT
TRBV27	-	TRBJ2-7	TRBD1	CASSLTPGGSYEQYF	TGTGCCAGCAGTTTAACCCCAGGGGGTAGTTACGAGCAGTACTTC
TRBV15	-	TRBJ2-7	TRBD1	CATSSQGAYEQYF	TGTGCCACCAGCAGCCAGGGGGCCTACGAGCAGTACTTC
TRBV18	-	TRBJ2-7	-	CASAEGGAYEQYF	TGTGCCAGCGCCGAGGGGGGGGCCTACGAGCAGTACTTC